This T cell receptor beta chain originates from a study of T-cell reconstitution after alpha-beta-depleted transplantation in children. The V gene's germline CDR1 is SGHTA and CDR2 FQGNSA. The length of the CDR3 is 15 residues. The V end lost 5 bases, the J end lost 0 bases, and 14 bases lay between the germline ends. For TCRbeta, the library was prepared with unique molecular identifiers. A single record per CDR3 protein comes from TCRdb applying MiXCR to the PCR reads. Among 170,000 or so distinct CDR3 sequences listed, about 6.3% were seen once. The clonotype comes from a human donor who donated a stem cell graft to a child with Wiskott-Aldrich syndrome. This chain links TRBV7-2 with TRBJ2-7, with D possibly TRBD2 on 6 matching bases. The material sequenced was PBMCs from the stem cell graft donor, taken from the stem cell graft. The CDR3 protein is CASSRGSGSSYEQYF. CDR3 nucleotides: TGTGCCAGCAGCCGGGGGTCTGGGAGCTCCTACGAGCAGTACTTC.